This T cell receptor (beta chain) comes out of a study of T-cell reconstitution after alpha-beta-depleted transplantation in children listed by TCRdb under 2016. Study-level background: The study quantitatively tracked T-cell immune reconstitution after TCRalphabeta/CD19-depleted allogeneic hematopoietic cell transplantation in children using TCR repertoire profiling.

Only a few counts were recorded for this clonotype. This receptor's antigen is unknown. Base qualities are missing; no much larger clone stands one base away. The library was prepared using PCR. For sequencing, an Illumina HiSeq 2500 was employed. TCR libraries were prepared with molecular barcoding, using unique molecular identifiers to normalize TCRbeta repertoire quantification. TCRdb trimmed the raw reads at Q25, called clones with MiXCR and kept productive beta chains. Rows with one shared CDR3 protein collapse into an entry with the most common genes and DNA. In this sample the table shows around 480,000 distinct CDR3 sequences, 32% of which occur a single time. The top ten clones comprise 2% to 3% of the sample. In the germline V gene (reference sequence), CDR1 corresponds to DFQATT and CDR2 to SNEGSKA. Relative to germline, V is missing 2 bases and J is missing 2 bases, with 8 bases of the junction outside any gene match. Including cysteine and phenylalanine, the CDR3 has 16 amino acids. The only DNA kept is the CDR3, 48 bases in frame from the first base.

The clonotype was recovered from a human donor who donated a stem cell graft to a child with aplastic anemia. The rearranged segments are TRBV20-1 and TRBJ2-3; TRBD1 matches 9 bases in the middle. The sample in question was PBMCs from the stem cell graft donor, obtained from the stem cell graft. The nucleotide sequence reads as follows: TGCAGTGCTAGACCACACGGGACAGGGCTCACAGATACGCAGTATTTT. It encodes CSARPHGTGLTDTQYF.